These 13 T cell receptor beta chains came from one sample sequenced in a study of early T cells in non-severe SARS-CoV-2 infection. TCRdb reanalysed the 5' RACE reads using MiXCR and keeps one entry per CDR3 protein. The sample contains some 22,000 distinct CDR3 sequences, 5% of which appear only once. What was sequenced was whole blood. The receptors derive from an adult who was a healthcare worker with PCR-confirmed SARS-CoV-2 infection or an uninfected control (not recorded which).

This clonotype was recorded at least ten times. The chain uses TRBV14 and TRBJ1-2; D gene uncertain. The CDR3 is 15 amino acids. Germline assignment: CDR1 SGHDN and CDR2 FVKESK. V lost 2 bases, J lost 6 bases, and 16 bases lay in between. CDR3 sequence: CASSQLGGAIDGYTF. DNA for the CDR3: TGTGCCAGCAGCCAATTAGGCGGCGCCATAGATGGCTACACCTTC.

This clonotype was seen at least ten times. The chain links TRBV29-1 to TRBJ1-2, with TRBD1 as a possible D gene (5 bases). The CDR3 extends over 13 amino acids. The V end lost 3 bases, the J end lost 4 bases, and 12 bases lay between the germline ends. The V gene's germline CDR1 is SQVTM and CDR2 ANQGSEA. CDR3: CSVEIGVGYGYTF. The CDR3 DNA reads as TGCAGCGTTGAGATAGGGGTTGGCTATGGCTACACCTTC.

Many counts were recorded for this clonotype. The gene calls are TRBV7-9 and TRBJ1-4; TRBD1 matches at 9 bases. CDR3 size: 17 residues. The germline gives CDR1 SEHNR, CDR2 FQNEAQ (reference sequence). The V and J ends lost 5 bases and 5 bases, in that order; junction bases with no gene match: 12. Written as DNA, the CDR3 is TGTGCCAGCAGCCTTCCGGGACAGGGAGTCTCCAATGAAAAACTGTTTTTT. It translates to CASSLPGQGVSNEKLFF.

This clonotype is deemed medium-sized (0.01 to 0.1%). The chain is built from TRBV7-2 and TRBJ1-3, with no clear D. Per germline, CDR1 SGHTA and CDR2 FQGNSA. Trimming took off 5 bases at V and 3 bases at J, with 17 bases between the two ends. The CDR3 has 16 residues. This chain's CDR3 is CASSPDRPKNGNTIYF. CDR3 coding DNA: TGTGCCAGCAGCCCGGACCGACCCAAGAATGGAAACACCATATATTTT.

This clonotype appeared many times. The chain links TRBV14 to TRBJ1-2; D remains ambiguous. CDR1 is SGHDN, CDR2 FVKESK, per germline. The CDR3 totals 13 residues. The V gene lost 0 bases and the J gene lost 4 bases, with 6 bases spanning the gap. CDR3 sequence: CASSQDRTYGYTF. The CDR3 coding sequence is TGTGCCAGCAGCCAAGACAGGACCTATGGCTACACCTTC.

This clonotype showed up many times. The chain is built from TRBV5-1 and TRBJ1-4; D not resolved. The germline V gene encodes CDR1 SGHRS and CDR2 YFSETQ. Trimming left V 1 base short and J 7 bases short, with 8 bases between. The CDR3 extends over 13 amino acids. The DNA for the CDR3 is TGCGCCAGCAGCTTGCTCATGGGTGAAAAACTGTTTTTT. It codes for CASSLLMGEKLFF.

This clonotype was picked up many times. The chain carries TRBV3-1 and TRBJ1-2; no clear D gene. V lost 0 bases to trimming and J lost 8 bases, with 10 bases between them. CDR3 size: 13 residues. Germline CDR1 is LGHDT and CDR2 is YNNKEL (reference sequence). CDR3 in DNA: TGTGCCAGCAGCCAAGATGAGCTAGGGGGCTACACCTTC. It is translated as CASSQDELGGYTF.

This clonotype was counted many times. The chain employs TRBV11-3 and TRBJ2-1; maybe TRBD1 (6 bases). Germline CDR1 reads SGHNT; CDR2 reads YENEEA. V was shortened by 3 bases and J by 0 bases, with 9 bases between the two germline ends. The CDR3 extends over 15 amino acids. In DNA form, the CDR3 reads TGTGCCAGCAGCTTTAGGGGGAGCTCCTACAATGAGCAGTTCTTC. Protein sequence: CASSFRGSSYNEQFF.

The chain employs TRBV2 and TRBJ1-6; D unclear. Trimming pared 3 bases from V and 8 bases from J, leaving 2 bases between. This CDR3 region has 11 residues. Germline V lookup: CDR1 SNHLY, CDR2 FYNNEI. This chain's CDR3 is CASSDDSPLHF. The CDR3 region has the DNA TGTGCCAGCAGTGACGATTCACCCCTCCACTTT.

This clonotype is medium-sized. As DNA, the CDR3 is TGTGCCAGCAGCTTAGCGCCGGGTCAGCCCCAGCATTTT. Translating it yields CASSLAPGQPQHF. The chain has TRBV7-6 and TRBJ1-5; D is unclear. The V end lost 0 bases, the J end lost 6 bases, and 6 bases lay between the germline ends. CDR3 size: 13 residues. CDR1 SGHVS and CDR2 FNYEAQ come from the germline V gene.

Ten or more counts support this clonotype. The CDR3 here is CASSPIRQENTEAFF. The DNA of the CDR3 is TGTGCCAGCTCACCCATTCGGCAGGAGAACACTGAAGCTTTCTTT. The J gene is TRBJ1-1, the V gene TRBV18, with D uncertain. Germline lookup yields CDR1 KGHSH and CDR2 LQKENI. The germline V and J ends were trimmed by 3 bases and 1 base, with 12 bases remaining between them. The CDR3 is 15 amino acids.

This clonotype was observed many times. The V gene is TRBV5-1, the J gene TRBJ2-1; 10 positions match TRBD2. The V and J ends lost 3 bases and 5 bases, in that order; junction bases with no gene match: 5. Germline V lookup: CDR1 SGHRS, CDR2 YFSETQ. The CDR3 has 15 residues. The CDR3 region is CASSSSGGAHNEQFF. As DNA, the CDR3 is TGCGCCAGCAGCTCCAGCGGGGGGGCTCACAATGAGCAGTTCTTC.

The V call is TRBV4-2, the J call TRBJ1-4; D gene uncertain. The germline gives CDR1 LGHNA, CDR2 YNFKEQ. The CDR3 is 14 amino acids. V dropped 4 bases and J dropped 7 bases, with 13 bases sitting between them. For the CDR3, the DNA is TGTGCCAGCAGCCCCCGAACCGAGGGTGAAAAACTGTTTTTT. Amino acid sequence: CASSPRTEGEKLFF.